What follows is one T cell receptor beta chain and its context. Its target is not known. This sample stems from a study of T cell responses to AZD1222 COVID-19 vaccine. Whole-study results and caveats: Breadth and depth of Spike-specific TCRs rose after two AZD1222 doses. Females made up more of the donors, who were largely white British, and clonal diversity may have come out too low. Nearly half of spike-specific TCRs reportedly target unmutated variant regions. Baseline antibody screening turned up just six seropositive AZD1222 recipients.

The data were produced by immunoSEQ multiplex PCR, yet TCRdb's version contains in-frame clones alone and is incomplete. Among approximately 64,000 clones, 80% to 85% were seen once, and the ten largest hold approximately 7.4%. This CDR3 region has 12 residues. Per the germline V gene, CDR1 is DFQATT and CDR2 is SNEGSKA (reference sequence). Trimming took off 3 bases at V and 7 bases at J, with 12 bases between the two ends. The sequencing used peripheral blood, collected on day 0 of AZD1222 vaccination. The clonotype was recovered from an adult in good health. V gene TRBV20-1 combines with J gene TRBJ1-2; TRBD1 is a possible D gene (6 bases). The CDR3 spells CSASQGLIGYTF. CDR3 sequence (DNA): TGCAGTGCTAGTCAGGGGCTCATTGGCTACACCTTC.